Listed below are T cell receptor beta chains from one sample, sequenced in a study of cytomegalovirus exposure and HLA in healthy donors. TCRdb keeps only in-frame clones here, not all; method: immunoSEQ multiplex PCR. The sample holds approximately 140,000 clones, approximately 84% seen once. Sequenced input: PBMCs. The receptors come from a woman aged 40 to 50 in good health and CMV-seronegative. Both conserved end residues are part of each CDR3.

v_gene,CDR3aa
TRBV5-1,CASSLGQGAGMITEAFF
TRBV27,CASSPTGIEAKNIQYF
TRBV6-9,CASSPGRHNSPLHF
TRBV7-3,CASSTGQGTGELFF
TRBV2,CASSETTRTDTQYF
TRBV5-1,CASSSNSGTGVDTQYF
TRBV19,CASSPRAGQANTIYF
TRBV5-1,CASSLGQGGYGYTF
TRBV28,CASSLGRNTEAFF
TRBV7-2,CASSFSAGGADTQYF
TRBV29-1,CSVVSGQGDGGYTF
TRBV28,CASSERGSGNTIYF
TRBV6-4,CASSDRPLNQPQHF
TRBV27,CASSLKRWTEAFF
TRBV5-8,CASSLGTGVQPQHF
TRBV2,CASARLAGASTDTQYF
TRBV30,CARSVRGQNSPLHF
TRBV5-8,CASSLGQANTEAFF
TRBV5-6,CASSKDRGDSPLHF
TRBV18,CASSPRTGNTGPYEQYF
TRBV5-4,CASSGLAGDEQYF
TRBV2,CASSDVAGEAKNSQYF
TRBV7-9,CASSAGRTGRGTQYF
TRBV19,CASSISESSYEQYF
TRBV19,CASSLGTGTEAFF
TRBV2,CASSEVTSGTDTQYF
TRBV30,CAWSMQGYGTQYF
TRBV7-9,CASKGGGVGRAPEQYF
TRBV27,CASSLGGVRTYEQYF
TRBV6-6,CASSYSQDMAEQYF
TRBV7-8,CASSARLAGGLEQYF
TRBV7-3,CASSLTAGNADTQYF
TRBV7-9,CASSSGSGWRDAFF
TRBV19,CASNPTGPIDTQYF
TRBV30,CAWSLGTTGTDTQYF
TRBV11-2,CASSAALGARLVF
TRBV19,CASSSSLDTLGEKLFF
TRBV6-4,CASSDSADSTDTQYF
TRBV4-1,CASSHLLGLAGGLTYEQYF
TRBV28,CASSLPPGTAISNYGYTF
TRBV6-1,CASRATGSSYNEQFF
TRBV25-1,CASSSSGGVKETQYF
TRBV20-1,CSAALQEQYF
TRBV18,CASSPQGESSNYGYTF
TRBV19,CASKVRGEYTEAFF
TRBV9,CASSVNPGIGFNEQFF